This TCR beta chain was profiled in a study of shared clonotypes between healthy human individuals. Comments on this clone: Its antigen is currently unknown.

Study-wide points: A handful of donors shared about 5% of their naive CD4 clonotypes.

Assay: immunoSEQ multiplex PCR; the TCRdb copy retains only in-frame clones and omits some. The profile shows hundreds of thousands of clones, 90% to 95% of them singletons. Naive CD8 cells, CD45RO-negative and positively selected for CCR7, excluded terminally differentiated effector memory CD45RA+ cells. All donors were healthy HIV-negative adults lacking recent acute infections or vaccinations. Trimming stripped 5 bases from V and 10 bases from J, with 15 bases between. CDR3 length: 13 residues. Per germline, CDR1 SGHTA and CDR2 FQGNSA. The TCR sequence derives from a man under 40 in good health. The chain is built from TRBV7-2 and TRBJ2-1; unclear D gene. Sequencing used naive CD8+ T cells sorted from blood. CDR3 protein: CASSLDARTEQFF. DNA of the CDR3: TGTGCCAGCAGCCTGGACGCCCGGACGGAGCAGTTCTTC. Using reference TRBV7-2 and TRBJ2-1 for the parts outside the CDR3, the full variable domain is GAGVSQSPSNKVTEKGKDVELRCDPISGHTALYWYRQSLGQGLEFLIYFQGNSAPDKSGLPSDRFSAERTGGSVSTLTIQRTQQEDSAVYLCASSLDARTEQFFGPGTRLTVL.